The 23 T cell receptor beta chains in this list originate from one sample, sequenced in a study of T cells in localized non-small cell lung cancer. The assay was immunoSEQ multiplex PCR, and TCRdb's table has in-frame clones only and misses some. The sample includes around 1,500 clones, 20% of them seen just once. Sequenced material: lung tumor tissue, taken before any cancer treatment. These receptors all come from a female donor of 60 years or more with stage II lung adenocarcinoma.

The CDR3 DNA sequence: TGTGCCAGCAGTACAGGGCCAGATACGCAGTATTTT. Translation gives CASSTGPDTQYF. The chain couples TRBV28 to TRBJ2-3, with a possible D match to TRBD1 (6 bases). Trimming pared 5 bases from V and 4 bases from J, leaving 7 bases between. This CDR3 contains 12 residues. Germline loops: CDR1 MDHEN, CDR2 SYDVKM.

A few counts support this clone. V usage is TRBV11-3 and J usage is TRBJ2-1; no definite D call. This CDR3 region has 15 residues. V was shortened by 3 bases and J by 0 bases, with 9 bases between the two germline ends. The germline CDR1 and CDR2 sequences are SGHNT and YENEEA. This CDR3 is CASSFLAASYNEQFF. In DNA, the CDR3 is TGTGCCAGCAGCTTCTTAGCTGCCTCCTACAATGAGCAGTTCTTC.

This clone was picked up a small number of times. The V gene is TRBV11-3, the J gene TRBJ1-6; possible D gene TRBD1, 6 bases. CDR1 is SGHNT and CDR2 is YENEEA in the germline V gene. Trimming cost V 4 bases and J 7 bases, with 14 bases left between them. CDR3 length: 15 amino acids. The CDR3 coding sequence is TGTGCCAGCAGCTGGTCCGGGAGGGGGAATTCACCCCTCCACTTT. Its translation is CASSWSGRGNSPLHF.

Here the CDR3 DNA reads TGTGCCAGCAGCCAATCTCCGGGGGCTAACGGCTACACCTTC. It specifies CASSQSPGANGYTF. The rearrangement links TRBV14 to TRBJ1-2, with D perhaps TRBD1 (6 bases). V dropped 2 bases and J dropped 8 bases, with 15 bases sitting between them. The CDR3 has 14 residues. Germline assignment: CDR1 SGHDN and CDR2 FVKESK.

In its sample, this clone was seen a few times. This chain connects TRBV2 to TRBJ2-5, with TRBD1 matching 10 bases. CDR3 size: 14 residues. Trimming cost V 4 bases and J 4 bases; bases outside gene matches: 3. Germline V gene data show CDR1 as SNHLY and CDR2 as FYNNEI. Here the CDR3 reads CASSAGTGVETQYF. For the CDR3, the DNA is TGTGCCAGCAGTGCCGGGACAGGGGTAGAGACCCAGTACTTC.

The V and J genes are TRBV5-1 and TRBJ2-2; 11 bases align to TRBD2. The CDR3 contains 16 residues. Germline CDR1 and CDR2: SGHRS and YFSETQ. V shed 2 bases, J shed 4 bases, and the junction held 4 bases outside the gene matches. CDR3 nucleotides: TGCGCCAGCAGCTTTATAGCGGGAGGGACCACCGGGGAGCTGTTTTTT. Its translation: CASSFIAGGTTGELFF.

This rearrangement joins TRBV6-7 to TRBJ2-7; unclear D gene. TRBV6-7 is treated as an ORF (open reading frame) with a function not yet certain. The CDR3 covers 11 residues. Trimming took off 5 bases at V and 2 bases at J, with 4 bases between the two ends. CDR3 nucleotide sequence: TGTGCCAGCAGTGCCACCTACGAGCAGTACTTC. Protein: CASSATYEQYF.

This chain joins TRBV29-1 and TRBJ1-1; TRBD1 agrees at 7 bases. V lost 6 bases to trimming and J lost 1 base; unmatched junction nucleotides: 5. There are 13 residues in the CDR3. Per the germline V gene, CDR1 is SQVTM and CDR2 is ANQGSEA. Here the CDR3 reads CSVEGQSNTEAFF. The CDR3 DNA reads TGCAGCGTCGAGGGACAGTCGAACACTGAAGCTTTCTTT.

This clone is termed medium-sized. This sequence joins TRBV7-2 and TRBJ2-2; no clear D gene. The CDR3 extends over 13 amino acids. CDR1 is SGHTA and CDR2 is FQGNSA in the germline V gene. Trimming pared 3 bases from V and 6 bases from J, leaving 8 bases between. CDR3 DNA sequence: TGTGCCAGCAGCTTCATGGTCCCCGGGGAGCTGTTTTTT. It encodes CASSFMVPGELFF. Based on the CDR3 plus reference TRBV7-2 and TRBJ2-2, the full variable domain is GAGVSQSPSNKVTEKGKDVELRCDPISGHTALYWYRQSLGQGLEFLIYFQGNSAPDKSGLPSDRFSAERTGGSVSTLTIQRTQQEDSAVYLCASSFMVPGELFFGEGSRLTVL.

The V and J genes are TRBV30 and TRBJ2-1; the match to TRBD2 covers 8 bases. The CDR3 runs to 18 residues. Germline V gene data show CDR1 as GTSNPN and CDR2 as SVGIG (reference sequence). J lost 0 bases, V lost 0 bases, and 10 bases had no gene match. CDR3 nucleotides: TGTGCCTGGAGTGTACTGCGCGGGGGGACGAGCTCCTACAATGAGCAGTTCTTC. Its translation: CAWSVLRGGTSSYNEQFF.

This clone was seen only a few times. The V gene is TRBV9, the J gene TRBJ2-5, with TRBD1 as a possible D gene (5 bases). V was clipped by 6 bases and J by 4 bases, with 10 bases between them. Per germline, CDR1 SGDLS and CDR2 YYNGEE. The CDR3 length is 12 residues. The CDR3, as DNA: TGTGCCAGCAACTACAGGCTAGAGACCCAGTACTTC. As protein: CASNYRLETQYF.

The CDR3, as DNA: TGTGCCAGTAGTCCTTCGGGAGCGTCCGGGGAGCTGTTTTTT. It specifies CASSPSGASGELFF. This sequence joins TRBV19 and TRBJ2-2, with TRBD2 as a possible D gene (6 bases). This CDR3 comprises 14 residues. The germline CDR1 and CDR2 sequences are LNHDA and SQIVND (reference sequence). Trimming removed 5 bases at V and 6 bases at J, with 13 bases between.

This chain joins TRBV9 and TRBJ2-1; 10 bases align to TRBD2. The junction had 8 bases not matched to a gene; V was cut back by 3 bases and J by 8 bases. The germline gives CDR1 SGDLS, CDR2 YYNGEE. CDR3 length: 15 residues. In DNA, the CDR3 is TGTGCCAGCAGCGCATCTAGCGGGAGAGGCTATGAGCAGTTCTTC. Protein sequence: CASSASSGRGYEQFF.

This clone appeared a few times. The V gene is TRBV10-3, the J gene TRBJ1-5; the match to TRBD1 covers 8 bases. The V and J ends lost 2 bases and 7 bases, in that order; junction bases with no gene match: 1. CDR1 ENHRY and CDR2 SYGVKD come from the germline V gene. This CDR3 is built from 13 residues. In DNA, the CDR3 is TGTGCCATCAGTGAGGGACAGGGACAGCCCCAGCATTTT. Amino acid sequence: CAISEGQGQPQHF.

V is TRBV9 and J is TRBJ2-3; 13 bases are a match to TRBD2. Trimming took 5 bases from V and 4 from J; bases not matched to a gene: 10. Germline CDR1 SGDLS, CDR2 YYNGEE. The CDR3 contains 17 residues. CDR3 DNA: TGTGCCAGCAGTGAACTAGCGGGGGGGCTTGGTGCAGATACGCAGTATTTT. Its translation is CASSELAGGLGADTQYF.

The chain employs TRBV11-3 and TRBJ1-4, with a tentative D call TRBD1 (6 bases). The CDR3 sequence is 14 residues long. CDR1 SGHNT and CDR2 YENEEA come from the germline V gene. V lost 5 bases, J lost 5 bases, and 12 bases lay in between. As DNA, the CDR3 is TGTGCCAGCAGCCGGGACACCAAAAATGAAAAACTGTTTTTT. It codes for CASSRDTKNEKLFF.

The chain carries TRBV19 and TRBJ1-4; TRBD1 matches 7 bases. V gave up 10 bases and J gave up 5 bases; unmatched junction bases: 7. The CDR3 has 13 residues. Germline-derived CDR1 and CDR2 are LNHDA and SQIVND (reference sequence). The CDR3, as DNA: TGTGCCACCACCGGGACAGAGAATGAAAAACTGTTTTTT. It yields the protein CATTGTENEKLFF.

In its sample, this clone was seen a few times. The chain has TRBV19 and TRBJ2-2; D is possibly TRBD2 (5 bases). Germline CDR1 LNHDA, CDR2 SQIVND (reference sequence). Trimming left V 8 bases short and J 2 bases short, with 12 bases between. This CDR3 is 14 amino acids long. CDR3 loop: CASGWAGNTGELFF. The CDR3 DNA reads TGTGCCAGTGGATGGGCGGGCAACACCGGGGAGCTGTTTTTT.

The CDR3 region is CASSYSSGTYNEQFF. Written as DNA, the CDR3 is TGTGCCAGCAGTTACTCGAGCGGGACCTACAATGAGCAGTTCTTC. The V and J genes are TRBV6-8 and TRBJ2-1, with 7 bases aligning to TRBD2. The CDR3 covers 15 residues. Per the germline V gene, CDR1 is MNHGY and CDR2 is SAAAGT. Trimming removed 0 bases from V and 2 bases from J; junction bases left unmatched: 1.

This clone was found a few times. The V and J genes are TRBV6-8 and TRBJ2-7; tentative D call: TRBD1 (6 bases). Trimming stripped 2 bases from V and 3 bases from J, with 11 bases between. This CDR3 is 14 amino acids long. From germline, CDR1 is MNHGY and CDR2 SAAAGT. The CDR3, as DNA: TGTGCCAGCAGTTACCGACAGGAATTCTACGAGCAGTACTTC. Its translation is CASSYRQEFYEQYF.

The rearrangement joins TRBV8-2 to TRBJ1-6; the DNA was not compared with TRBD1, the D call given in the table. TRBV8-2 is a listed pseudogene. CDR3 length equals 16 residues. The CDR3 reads CASSLSGTVRGRPLHF. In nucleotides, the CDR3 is TGTGCCAGCAGTTTATCCGGGACAGTCCGAGGGAGGCCCCTCCACTTT.

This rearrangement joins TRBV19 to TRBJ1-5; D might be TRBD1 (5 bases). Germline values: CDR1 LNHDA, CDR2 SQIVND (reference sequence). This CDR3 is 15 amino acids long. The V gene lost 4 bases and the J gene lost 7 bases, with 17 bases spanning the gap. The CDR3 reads CASSKGRTLAQPQHF. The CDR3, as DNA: TGTGCCAGTAGTAAGGGGCGGACCCTAGCACAGCCCCAGCATTTT.

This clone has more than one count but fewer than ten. The DNA for the CDR3 is TGTGCCAGCAGTGCGCGGAACACTGAAGCTTTCTTT. Translated, it gives CASSARNTEAFF. J is TRBJ1-1 and V is TRBV6-8; D uncertain. CDR1 is MNHGY and CDR2 is SAAAGT in the germline V gene. The length of the CDR3 is 12 residues. V was clipped by 5 bases and J by 1 base, with 5 bases between them.